This is a list of T cell receptor beta chains from one sample in a study of radiation and T cells in renal cell carcinoma. This table comes from immunoSEQ multiplex PCR, and its TCRdb copy is limited to in-frame clones, with some not included. The sample carries approximately 83,000 clones, around 81% recorded once. The specimen was blood, collected from a patient whose treatment included radiotherapy and nephrectomy. The receptors come from a man aged 45-60 years with renal cell carcinoma. Each CDR3 is given with its conserved first and last residue. The D gene is left open where the match is weak. Only part of the rows carry a size: once, few, many, or a class if the clone is expanded.

V gene	clone size	D gene	J gene	CDR3 protein	CDR3 DNA
TRBV7-2	-	TRBD1	TRBJ1-2	CASSPRDRGIGYTF	TGTGCCAGCAGCCCCCGGGACAGGGGCATTGGCTACACCTTC
TRBV2	-	-	TRBJ2-1	CASRKGWGHNEQFF	TGTGCCAGCAGGAAAGGGTGGGGACACAATGAGCAGTTCTTC
TRBV11-2	-	TRBD1	TRBJ2-3	CASSRGQGAGDTQYF	TGTGCCAGCAGTCGCGGACAGGGGGCGGGCGATACGCAGTATTTT
TRBV30	-	TRBD1	TRBJ1-5	CAWSEGTGQNQPQHF	TGTGCCTGGAGTGAAGGGACAGGGCAGAATCAGCCCCAGCATTTT
TRBV10-3	once	-	TRBJ2-1	CAISEQSLQFF	TGTGCCATCAGTGAGCAGAGTCTGCAGTTCTTC
TRBV2	-	-	TRBJ2-7	CASSAALQYF	TGTGCCAGCAGTGCAGCCCTGCAGTACTTC
TRBV7-9	few	-	TRBJ1-5	CASSLVANQPQHF	TGTGCCAGCAGCTTAGTTGCCAATCAGCCCCAGCATTTT
TRBV9	-	-	TRBJ1-6	CASSVGVQGRNSPLHF	TGTGCCAGCAGCGTAGGGGTACAGGGCCGAAATTCACCCCTCCACTTT
TRBV5-1	-	TRBD2	TRBJ2-3	CASSPLAGGPDTQYF	TGCGCCAGCAGCCCTCTAGCGGGAGGGCCGGATACGCAGTATTTT
TRBV28	-	-	TRBJ1-5	CASSKYVAGQPQHF	TGTGCCAGCAGTAAGTATGTTGCGGGTCAGCCCCAGCATTTT
TRBV30	-	TRBD1	TRBJ2-7	CAWSATGTGPPYEQYF	TGTGCCTGGAGTGCCACCGGGACAGGACCCCCCTACGAGCAGTACTTC
TRBV7-2	-	TRBD2	TRBJ2-7	CASSYREGPSYEQYF	TGTGCCAGCAGCTACCGGGAGGGGCCCTCCTACGAGCAGTACTTC
TRBV15	once	-	TRBJ1-2	CATSRGGTGANYGYTF	TGTGCCACCAGCAGAGGGGGGACTGGAGCTAACTATGGCTACACCTTC
TRBV5-5	-	TRBD1	TRBJ1-6	CASSATGGDSPLHF	TGTGCCAGCAGCGCTACAGGGGGCGATTCACCCCTCCACTTT
TRBV18	-	TRBD1	TRBJ2-7	CASSPGQGAIYEQYF	TGTGCCAGCTCCCCGGGACAGGGGGCTATATACGAGCAGTACTTC
TRBV7-2	-	TRBD1	TRBJ2-3	CASSSQGISTDTQYF	TGTGCCAGCAGCTCACAGGGGATTAGCACAGATACGCAGTATTTT
TRBV5-1	-	TRBD2	TRBJ2-7	CASSLGRPASGRAHEQYF	TGCGCCAGCAGCTTGGGACGCCCGGCGAGCGGGAGGGCCCACGAGCAGTACTTC
TRBV9	-	-	TRBJ2-5	CASSVAGHQETQYF	TGTGCCAGCAGCGTGGCGGGCCACCAAGAGACCCAGTACTTC
TRBV19	once	-	TRBJ2-2	CASSIAGAISYTGELFF	TGTGCCAGTAGTATAGCAGGAGCGATATCTTACACCGGGGAGCTGTTTTTT
TRBV4-2	-	TRBD1	TRBJ2-2	CASSPRDRVNTGELFF	TGTGCCAGCAGCCCGAGAGACAGGGTGAATACCGGGGAGCTGTTTTTT
TRBV7-2	-	-	TRBJ1-1	CASSFSGTGDTEAFF	TGTGCCAGCAGCTTTAGCGGGACTGGGGACACTGAAGCTTTCTTT
TRBV27	once	-	TRBJ2-3	CASSDLPDGDTQYF	TGTGCCAGCAGTGACCTTCCCGACGGGGATACGCAGTATTTT
TRBV7-2	-	-	TRBJ2-7	CASSLESTHSYEQYF	TGTGCCAGCAGCTTAGAGTCCACCCACTCCTACGAGCAGTACTTC
TRBV23-1	-	-	TRBJ2-7	CASSQPKSSYEQYF	TGCGCCAGCAGTCAACCGAAGAGCTCCTACGAGCAGTACTTC